These T cell receptor beta chains were read from a single sample in a study of CD4 T cells in relation to SARS-CoV-2 and coronaviruses. Antigens of these TCRs are unknown. The assay was immunoSEQ multiplex PCR, and TCRdb's table has in-frame clones only and misses some. Of around 16,000 clones listed, approximately 78% were seen once; the top ten hold about a sixth. The sequenced material came from CD4+ T cells from PBMCs, cultured in vitro. These receptors all come from a human donor in good health. The CDR3 runs from the conserved cysteine through the conserved F or W. D genes are given only for firm matches. Only some rows state a clone size, as once, few, many or a class for expanded clones.

j_gene: TRBJ1-2; v_gene: TRBV30; abundance: -; d_gene: -; CDR3aa: CAWADRRAGYTF; CDR3nt: TGTGCCTGGGCAGACAGGCGGGCCGGCTACACCTTC
j_gene: TRBJ2-1; v_gene: TRBV7-9; abundance: -; d_gene: TRBD2; CDR3aa: CASSLKPVLAGGLNEQFF; CDR3nt: TGTGCCAGCAGCCTAAAGCCCGTGCTAGCGGGAGGACTCAATGAGCAGTTCTTC
j_gene: TRBJ2-7; v_gene: TRBV2; abundance: -; d_gene: TRBD2; CDR3aa: CASRLSGTRLEQYF; CDR3nt: TGTGCCAGCAGGCTTAGCGGGACCCGACTCGAGCAGTACTTC
j_gene: TRBJ1-2; v_gene: TRBV3-1/TRBV3-2; abundance: -; d_gene: TRBD1; CDR3aa: CASSLIGQGHGYTF; CDR3nt: TGTGCCAGCAGCCTAATAGGACAGGGGCATGGCTACACCTTC
j_gene: TRBJ2-3; v_gene: TRBV4-2; abundance: -; d_gene: TRBD2; CDR3aa: CASSQEKGLGTGTDTQYF; CDR3nt: TGTGCCAGCAGCCAAGAAAAGGGACTAGGTACCGGCACAGATACGCAGTATTTT
j_gene: TRBJ2-2; v_gene: TRBV4-1; abundance: -; d_gene: TRBD1; CDR3aa: CASSQHRGPNTGELFF; CDR3nt: TGCGCCAGCAGCCAACACAGGGGGCCGAACACCGGGGAGCTGTTTTTT
j_gene: TRBJ2-3; v_gene: TRBV19; abundance: -; d_gene: -; CDR3aa: CASSLVSSTDTQYF; CDR3nt: TGTGCCAGTAGTCTAGTCTCTAGCACAGATACGCAGTATTTT
j_gene: TRBJ2-7; v_gene: TRBV6-5; abundance: -; d_gene: TRBD1; CDR3aa: CASTTGQGIGSEQYF; CDR3nt: TGTGCCAGCACTACCGGACAGGGAATAGGATCCGAGCAGTACTTC
j_gene: TRBJ1-5; v_gene: TRBV2; abundance: -; d_gene: TRBD1; CDR3aa: CASTQGDRGFQPQHF; CDR3nt: TGTGCCAGCACCCAAGGTGACAGGGGGTTTCAGCCCCAGCATTTT
j_gene: TRBJ2-1; v_gene: TRBV3-1/TRBV3-2; abundance: -; d_gene: TRBD1; CDR3aa: CASSPRLRTGAYNEQFF; CDR3nt: TGTGCCAGCAGCCCGAGGCTTAGGACAGGCGCCTACAATGAGCAGTTCTTC
j_gene: TRBJ1-4; v_gene: TRBV5-4; abundance: -; d_gene: -; CDR3aa: CASSLEGDATNEKLFF; CDR3nt: TGTGCCAGCAGCTTAGAAGGGGACGCTACTAATGAAAAACTGTTTTTT
j_gene: TRBJ2-7; v_gene: TRBV2; abundance: -; d_gene: -; CDR3aa: CATVGMGSHEQYF; CDR3nt: TGTGCCACCGTCGGTATGGGTTCCCACGAGCAGTACTTC
j_gene: TRBJ2-6; v_gene: TRBV7-8; abundance: -; d_gene: -; CDR3aa: CASSFPGANVLTF; CDR3nt: TGTGCCAGCAGCTTCCCTGGGGCCAACGTCCTGACTTTC
j_gene: TRBJ1-2; v_gene: TRBV4-1; abundance: -; d_gene: -; CDR3aa: CASSQELQRSMENTF; CDR3nt: TGCGCCAGCAGCCAAGAATTACAGAGGTCTATGGAGAACACCTTC
j_gene: TRBJ2-7; v_gene: TRBV27; abundance: -; d_gene: TRBD2; CDR3aa: CASSFGLVRVDEQYF; CDR3nt: TGTGCCAGCAGTTTTGGACTAGTAAGGGTTGACGAGCAGTACTTC
j_gene: TRBJ2-6; v_gene: TRBV15; abundance: few; d_gene: -; CDR3aa: CATSRDRETGANVLTF; CDR3nt: TGTGCCACCAGCAGAGATAGGGAGACTGGGGCCAACGTCCTGACTTTC
j_gene: TRBJ2-1; v_gene: TRBV7-9; abundance: -; d_gene: -; CDR3aa: CASGRLPNNEQFF; CDR3nt: TGTGCCAGCGGGAGACTCCCCAACAATGAGCAGTTCTTC
j_gene: TRBJ1-6; v_gene: TRBV28; abundance: -; d_gene: -; CDR3aa: CATTTQAGGSYNSPLHF; CDR3nt: TGTGCCACTACTACCCAGGCGGGGGGCTCCTATAATTCACCCCTCCACTTT
j_gene: TRBJ2-7; v_gene: TRBV28; abundance: -; d_gene: TRBD1; CDR3aa: CASSPQGILGEQYF; CDR3nt: TGTGCCAGCAGTCCACAGGGGATTCTGGGGGAGCAGTACTTC
j_gene: TRBJ1-5; v_gene: TRBV6-6; abundance: -; d_gene: TRBD1; CDR3aa: CASSYRDRDQPQHF; CDR3nt: TGTGCCAGCAGTTACCGGGACAGGGATCAGCCCCAGCATTTT
j_gene: TRBJ2-7; v_gene: TRBV5-4; abundance: -; d_gene: -; CDR3aa: CASSLSGGWYEQYF; CDR3nt: TGTGCCAGCAGCTTATCGGGGGGCTGGTACGAGCAGTACTTC
j_gene: TRBJ1-5; v_gene: TRBV30; abundance: -; d_gene: -; CDR3aa: CAWNGGSVQPQHF; CDR3nt: TGTGCCTGGAACGGGGGTTCAGTTCAGCCCCAGCATTTT
j_gene: TRBJ2-7; v_gene: TRBV13; abundance: -; d_gene: TRBD2; CDR3aa: CASSPRTSGGTYEQYF; CDR3nt: TGTGCCAGCAGCCCGAGAACTAGCGGGGGTACCTACGAGCAGTACTTC
j_gene: TRBJ2-7; v_gene: TRBV19; abundance: -; d_gene: TRBD2; CDR3aa: CASSISSRGGFPSYEQYF; CDR3nt: TGTGCCAGTAGTATATCCTCCCGGGGGGGGTTCCCTTCCTACGAGCAGTACTTC
j_gene: TRBJ2-5; v_gene: TRBV3-1/TRBV3-2; abundance: -; d_gene: TRBD1; CDR3aa: CASSPPGTGQQETQYF; CDR3nt: TGTGCCAGCAGCCCCCCCGGGACAGGGCAACAAGAGACCCAGTACTTC
j_gene: TRBJ1-4; v_gene: TRBV18; abundance: -; d_gene: TRBD1; CDR3aa: CASSPETGGNEKLFF; CDR3nt: TGTGCCAGCTCACCTGAGACAGGGGGCAATGAAAAACTGTTTTTT
j_gene: TRBJ1-5; v_gene: TRBV7-2; abundance: -; d_gene: TRBD1; CDR3aa: CASSLGTGDQPQHF; CDR3nt: TGTGCCAGCAGCTTAGGGACAGGGGATCAGCCCCAGCATTTT
j_gene: TRBJ1-4; v_gene: TRBV13; abundance: -; d_gene: TRBD1; CDR3aa: CASTLWSGGKENEKLFF; CDR3nt: TGTGCCAGCACGCTTTGGTCAGGGGGAAAAGAAAATGAAAAACTGTTTTTT
j_gene: TRBJ2-5; v_gene: TRBV19; abundance: -; d_gene: TRBD1; CDR3aa: CASGQGVRETQYF; CDR3nt: TGTGCATCGGGACAGGGCGTTAGAGAGACCCAGTACTTC
j_gene: TRBJ2-5; v_gene: TRBV5-1; abundance: -; d_gene: -; CDR3aa: CASSHGGETQYF; CDR3nt: TGCGCCAGCAGCCATGGTGGGGAGACCCAGTACTTC
j_gene: TRBJ2-5; v_gene: TRBV28; abundance: -; d_gene: -; CDR3aa: CASSLAGLGGPLVETQYF; CDR3nt: TGTGCCAGCAGTTTAGCGGGACTAGGGGGCCCCTTGGTAGAGACCCAGTACTTC
j_gene: TRBJ2-7; v_gene: TRBV29-1; abundance: -; d_gene: TRBD2; CDR3aa: CSVARGGSYEQYF; CDR3nt: TGCAGCGTTGCCCGGGGGGGCTCCTACGAGCAGTACTTC
j_gene: TRBJ2-2; v_gene: TRBV6-6; abundance: -; d_gene: TRBD1; CDR3aa: CASRTGGGFAGELFF; CDR3nt: TGTGCCAGCCGGACAGGGGGCGGTTTTGCCGGGGAGCTGTTTTTT